Below are 28 T cell receptor beta chains sequenced from a single sample in a study of Graves' ophthalmopathy and Graves' hyperthyroidism. Amplification of TCR beta CDR3 regions used RNA transcripts. First-round RT-PCR relied on HTBI primers, and a second-round multiplex PCR came next. TCRdb used MiXCR to reprocess the multiplex PCR reads, holding one entry per CDR3 protein. Of approximately 210,000 distinct CDR3 sequences in the sample, 20% to 25% are singletons; the top ten hold around two fifths. Sequencing was performed on peripheral blood. These receptors were collected from a woman aged 50 to 65 with Graves' ophthalmopathy.

This clonotype was recorded many times. The genes are TRBV6-2 or TRBV6-3 and TRBJ1-1; the match to TRBD1 covers 8 bases. Germline CDR1 MNHEY, CDR2 SVGEGT. The junction had 6 bases not matched to a gene; V was cut back by 8 bases and J by 1 base. CDR3 length equals 14 residues. CDR3 sequence reads: CASSSQGANTEAFF. The DNA for the CDR3 is TGTGCCAGCTCTAGTCAGGGGGCGAACACTGAAGCTTTCTTT.

The CDR3 reads CASSYSGGGVETQYF. The CDR3 DNA reads as TGTGCCAGCAGTTACTCTGGGGGAGGGGTGGAGACCCAGTACTTC. The chain uses TRBV6-5 and TRBJ2-5; 7 bases map to TRBD2. J lost 5 bases, V lost 0 bases, and 6 bases had no gene match. Germline V gene sequence: CDR1 MNHEY, CDR2 SVGAGI. The CDR3 length is 15 residues.

The rearrangement uses TRBV6-5 and TRBJ1-1; maybe TRBD1 (6 bases). The CDR3 loop spans 16 amino acids. Germline lookup yields CDR1 MNHEY and CDR2 SVGAGI. V lost 0 bases, J lost 5 bases, and 16 bases lay in between. CDR3 nucleotides: TGTGCCAGCAGTTACTCGGTCCTCCGAGGGGGGACTGAAGCTTTCTTT. It encodes CASSYSVLRGGTEAFF.

The chain employs TRBV9 and TRBJ2-4, with D possibly being TRBD2 (6 bases). The V and J ends lost 3 bases and 9 bases respectively, with 19 bases between them. Germline V CDR1 and CDR2: SGDLS, YYNGEE. This CDR3 region has 15 residues. In DNA form, the CDR3 reads TGTGCCAGCAGCGGGGCGGGAACAGGAGGAGGCATTCAGTACTTC. This gives the protein CASSGAGTGGGIQYF. Looking up the rest from reference TRBV9 and TRBJ2-4 gives the full variable domain: DSGVTQTPKHLITATGQRVTLRCSPRSGDLSVYWYQQSLDQGLQFLIQYYNGEERAKGNILERFSAQQFPDLHSELNLSSLELGDSALYFCASSGAGTGGGIQYFGAGTRLSVL.

This clonotype was counted many times. The genes are TRBV3-1 and TRBJ1-2; D perhaps matches TRBD1 (5 bases). The V gene's germline CDR1 is LGHDT and CDR2 YNNKEL (reference sequence). Trimming removed 4 bases at V and 4 bases at J, with 10 bases between. The CDR3 is 13 amino acids. This chain's CDR3 is CASSLQGVYGYTF. CDR3 DNA: TGTGCCAGCAGCCTTCAGGGAGTCTATGGCTACACCTTC.

This clonotype was observed many times. The chain uses TRBV9 and TRBJ2-7; D possibly corresponds to TRBD2 (6 bases). Trimming stripped 3 bases from V and 6 bases from J, with 22 bases between. The CDR3 is 16 amino acids. CDR1 is SGDLS and CDR2 is YYNGEE in the germline V gene. For the CDR3, the DNA is TGTGCCAGCAGCGCTCGGGACTCCCTTCTATCGGGCGAGCAGTACTTC. Translated: CASSARDSLLSGEQYF.

This clonotype has a single count. The rearrangement links TRBV2 to TRBJ2-2; no clear D. Germline CDR1 SNHLY, CDR2 FYNNEI. V was shortened by 8 bases and J by 8 bases, with 15 bases between the two germline ends. This CDR3 has 13 amino acids. CDR3 protein: CASSRLGSGELFF. The DNA for the CDR3 is TGTGCCAGCTCGCGCCTAGGATCGGGGGAGCTGTTTTTT.

This clonotype was found many times. This rearrangement joins TRBV7-8 to TRBJ2-7, with 9 positions matching TRBD2. V shed 0 bases and J 4 bases; nucleotides not matched to a gene: 7. The germline V gene has CDR1 SGHVS and CDR2 FQNEAQ. This CDR3 has 16 residues. The CDR3 bases are TGTGCCAGCAGCTTAGCCCCTAGCGGGACCATTTACGAGCAGTACTTC. Translation: CASSLAPSGTIYEQYF.

This clonotype appeared many times. The rearrangement links TRBV12-3 or TRBV12-4 to TRBJ1-6, with 11 bases identical to TRBD1. The CDR3 is 16 residues long. Trimming removed 5 bases from V and 10 bases from J; junction bases left unmatched: 10. This chain's CDR3 is CASSPGQGAGRSPLHF. The CDR3 DNA reads as TGTGCCAGCAGTCCAGGACAGGGGGCCGGGAGATCACCCCTCCACTTT.

The genes are TRBV2 and TRBJ2-5; D perhaps matches TRBD2 (7 bases). This CDR3 comprises 15 residues. The germline V gene has CDR1 SNHLY and CDR2 FYNNEI. Trimming pared 7 bases from V and 4 bases from J, leaving 19 bases between. Written as DNA, the CDR3 is TGTGCCAGCAAAGCCTTTTTCGGGGGGCGAGAGACCCAGTACTTC. Its protein product is CASKAFFGGRETQYF.

Concerning this clonotype: A clone one base away is much larger, so this may be a read error. The V gene is TRBV27, the J gene TRBJ1-5; D uncertain. Germline V gene sequence: CDR1 MNHEY, CDR2 SMNVEV (reference sequence). The CDR3 is 13 amino acids. V was trimmed by 10 bases and J by 4 bases, leaving 14 bases between them. The CDR3 here is CANRGYKNQPQHF. In DNA form, the CDR3 reads TGTGCCAACAGAGGGTACAAGAATCAGCCCCAGCATTTT.

The table lists this clonotype with many counts. This chain connects TRBV25-1 to TRBJ2-7; D not resolved. The CDR3 runs 12 residues. Germline assignment: CDR1 MGHDK and CDR2 SYGVNS. Trimming took off 4 bases at V and 5 bases at J, with 9 bases between the two ends. CDR3: CASSVGSDEQYF. The CDR3 DNA follows: TGTGCCAGCAGTGTTGGGTCGGACGAGCAGTACTTC.

This clonotype was seen ten or more times. The chain joins TRBV19 to TRBJ1-1, with D hard to call. Germline V gives CDR1 LNHDA, CDR2 SQIVND (reference sequence). There are 13 residues in the CDR3. The V end lost 3 bases, the J end lost 2 bases, and 7 bases lay between the germline ends. CDR3 sequence reads: CASSMKRNTEAFF. CDR3 in DNA: TGTGCCAGTAGTATGAAAAGAAACACTGAAGCTTTCTTT.

The V call is TRBV24-1, the J call TRBJ2-5; the D gene could be TRBD1 or TRBD2 (5 bases each). The CDR3 has 14 amino acids. Per the germline V gene, CDR1 is KGHDR and CDR2 is SFDVKD. V was cut by 5 bases and J by 5 bases, with 14 bases left in between. The DNA of the CDR3 is TGTGCCACCAGTGGAGAGGGGAGTTGGGAGACCCAGTACTTC. Its translation is CATSGEGSWETQYF.

Ten or more counts support this clonotype. This chain connects TRBV5-1 to TRBJ2-7; tentative D call: TRBD1 (5 bases). The CDR3 extends over 14 amino acids. Germline assignment: CDR1 SGHRS and CDR2 YFSETQ. Trimming pared 4 bases from V and 0 bases from J, leaving 11 bases between. CDR3 sequence: CASSRSDSSYEQYF. The CDR3 region has the DNA TGCGCCAGCAGCCGATCAGACAGCTCCTACGAGCAGTACTTC.

This clonotype was counted many times. The V gene is TRBV12-3 or TRBV12-4, the J gene TRBJ2-2, with D perhaps assigned TRBD1 or TRBD2 (5 bases each). CDR3 length: 16 amino acids. V shed 5 bases and J shed 4 bases, with 17 bases lying between them. As DNA, the CDR3 is TGTGCCAGCAGTCCCGGGACCCCCGGGGTCACCGGGGAGCTGTTTTTT. Translated: CASSPGTPGVTGELFF.

This clonotype was recorded many times. The chain carries TRBV6-5 and TRBJ2-7; D may be TRBD2 (5 bases). The CDR3 runs to 14 residues. Germline values: CDR1 MNHEY, CDR2 SVGAGI. V dropped 4 bases and J dropped 5 bases, with 15 bases sitting between them. The CDR3 protein is CASSSQGGRNEQYF. CDR3 nucleotide sequence: TGTGCCAGCAGTTCCCAAGGTGGGAGAAACGAGCAGTACTTC.

This clonotype was observed at least ten times. This rearrangement joins TRBV6-4 to TRBJ1-5, with 8 bases identical to TRBD1. V was clipped by 9 bases and J by 6 bases; unmatched bases: 4. The germline gives CDR1 MRHNA, CDR2 SNTAGT. This CDR3 region has 12 residues. The CDR3 DNA is TGTGCCAGTGACAGGGGAAGTCAGCCCCAGCATTTT. The encoded protein is CASDRGSQPQHF.

This clonotype was seen at least ten times. This chain uses TRBV2 with TRBJ2-5; D not certain. This CDR3 region has 14 residues. CDR1 is SNHLY and CDR2 is FYNNEI in the germline V gene. V was clipped by 2 bases and J by 4 bases, with 11 bases between them. The CDR3 spells CASSETTVGETQYF. The CDR3 coding sequence is TGTGCCAGCAGTGAAACCACAGTGGGAGAGACCCAGTACTTC.

This chain joins TRBV6-1 and TRBJ2-7; 10 bases agree with TRBD2. The CDR3 loop spans 17 amino acids. The V and J ends lost 1 base and 2 bases, in that order; junction bases with no gene match: 8. CDR1 is MNHNS and CDR2 is SASEGT in the germline V gene. The CDR3 sequence is CASSEDGLAGVTYEQYF. CDR3 bases: TGTGCCAGCAGTGAAGATGGGCTAGCGGGAGTCACCTACGAGCAGTACTTC.

This clonotype came up many times. The rearrangement links TRBV3-1 to TRBJ2-7; D is ambiguous. V was cut by 4 bases and J by 1 base, with 5 bases left in between. CDR1 is LGHDT, CDR2 YNNKEL, per germline (reference sequence). The CDR3 totals 12 residues. CDR3: CASSRTSYEQYF. As DNA, the CDR3 is TGTGCCAGCAGCCGCACTTCCTACGAGCAGTACTTC.

This clonotype came up a few times. The chain combines TRBV4-2 with TRBJ2-3; TRBD2 matches at 9 bases. Trimming took 1 base from V and 2 from J; bases not matched to a gene: 13. The germline CDR1 and CDR2 sequences are LGHNA and YNFKEQ. This CDR3 comprises 19 residues. The CDR3 coding sequence is TGTGCCAGCAGCCAAGTTCCCCTAGGGCGGGAGGGCGTCACAGATACGCAGTATTTT. Translating gives CASSQVPLGREGVTDTQYF.

Many counts were recorded for this clonotype. V is TRBV20-1 and J is TRBJ2-7; 10 bases line up with TRBD2. The germline V gene has CDR1 DFQATT and CDR2 SNEGSKA (reference sequence). The CDR3 has 16 amino acids. Trimming took 0 bases from V and 4 from J; bases not matched to a gene: 9. CDR3 amino acids: CSARDHSGGRPYEQYF. In DNA form, the CDR3 reads TGCAGTGCTAGAGATCATAGCGGGGGGCGACCTTACGAGCAGTACTTC.

Many counts were recorded for this clonotype. V and J are TRBV28 and TRBJ2-7; 7 bases line up with TRBD2. This CDR3 contains 13 residues. The trim removed 7 bases at V and 3 bases at J, leaving 6 bases unmatched. The germline gives CDR1 MDHEN, CDR2 SYDVKM. CDR3 nucleotides: TGTGCCAGCACGGGCGGGAGAGGCTACGAGCAGTACTTC. It yields the protein CASTGGRGYEQYF.

This clonotype has at least ten counts. The V gene is TRBV28, the J gene TRBJ2-5, with D perhaps TRBD1 (6 bases). Trimming took 4 bases from V and 5 from J, leaving 11 bases between them. Germline V gene data show CDR1 as MDHEN and CDR2 as SYDVKM. The length of the CDR3 is 13 residues. CDR3 coding DNA: TGTGCCAGCAGTTCAAATACAGGGGAGACCCAGTACTTC. It specifies CASSSNTGETQYF.

Of note for this clonotype: This may be a read error: a much more frequent sequence differs by one nucleotide. Because it lacks the conserved phenylalanine or tryptophan at the end, this CDR3 is likely a read error. V gene TRBV6-1 combines with J gene TRBJ2-2; 7 bases are shared with TRBD1. J gave up 6 bases and V 5 bases, and 6 bases lay outside the gene matches. This CDR3 is 14 amino acids long. CDR1 is MNHNS and CDR2 is SASEGT in the germline V gene. The CDR3 bases are TGTGCCAGCAGTAGCACAGGGGTGTCCGGGGAGCTGTTTGTT. The encoded protein is CASSSTGVSGELFV.

J is TRBJ2-4 and V is TRBV6-2 or TRBV6-3, with 13 bases lining up with TRBD2. Germline assignment: CDR1 MNHEY and CDR2 SVGEGT. This CDR3 region has 21 residues. V shed 0 bases and J 0 bases; nucleotides not matched to a gene: 11. This CDR3 is CASSYSVGLAGVRKAKNIQYF. CDR3 in DNA: TGTGCCAGCAGTTACTCCGTCGGACTAGCGGGAGTCAGGAAAGCCAAAAACATTCAGTACTTC.

This clonotype has at least ten counts. V usage is TRBV6-2 or TRBV6-3 and J usage is TRBJ1-5; D may be TRBD1 (5 bases). This CDR3 is built from 13 residues. Trimming removed 0 bases at V and 6 bases at J, with 6 bases between. Germline V gene data show CDR1 as MNHEY and CDR2 as SVGEGT. The CDR3 loop is CASSYSGTQPQHF. CDR3 coding DNA: TGTGCCAGCAGTTACTCCGGGACTCAGCCCCAGCATTTT.